This TCR beta chain derives from a study of PD-1 blockade in classical Hodgkin lymphoma. Profiling relied on immunoSEQ multiplex PCR, and the TCRdb table lists in-frame clones only, not all of them. The table has approximately 44,000 clones, 60% to 75% seen once. Every patient experienced relapse after autologous stem cell transplantation, and brentuximab vedotin exposure varied. Complete response, partial response or progressive disease was each patient's best response. In this sample, this clone turned up once. Its antigen is unknown. General observations from the study: Only CD4+ TCR diversity, not CD8+, had risen significantly by C4D1. Baseline diversity resembling that of newly diagnosed patients was seen in complete responders. It was reported that newly diagnosed patients had less baseline TCR diversity than healthy donors.

There are 15 residues in the CDR3. From germline, CDR1 is SNHLY and CDR2 FYNNEI. Trimming removed 1 base at V and 3 bases at J, with 13 bases between. The chain has TRBV2 and TRBJ2-7; D might be TRBD1 (6 bases). This sequence originates from a human donor with classical Hodgkin lymphoma. The sample in question was peripheral blood mononuclear cells (PBMCs), obtained at baseline. The CDR3 DNA reads TGTGCCAGCAGTGAAGAGGGGGACCATTACTACGAGCAGTACTTC. Its protein is CASSEEGDHYYEQYF.